This T cell receptor beta chain was documented in a study of patients and donors after allogeneic stem cell transplantation. In germline, CDR1 is LGHDT, CDR2 YNNKEL (reference sequence). V lost 0 bases, J lost 3 bases, and 4 bases stayed unmatched. The length of the CDR3 is 16 residues. TCRdb reprocessed the RT-PCR reads with MiXCR, giving one entry per CDR3 protein. The sample lists about 110,000 distinct CDR3 sequences, around 36% occurring once. Sequencing was performed on blood, either unsorted or a sorted T cell fraction (not recorded which). The clonotype comes from a human donor who was either an allogeneic HSCT recipient or a stem cell or donor lymphocyte infusion donor (not recorded which). It is not recorded whose cells these are; they may come from a transplant donor. The rearrangement uses TRBV3-1 and TRBJ2-5; 10 nucleotides match TRBD2. Here the CDR3 DNA reads TGTGCCAGCAGCCAAGAGGCTGGACTAGCGGAAGAGACCCAGTACTTC. Protein: CASSQEAGLAEETQYF.